These 21 T cell receptor beta chains came from one sample sequenced in a study of response to subunit inactivated influenza vaccine. TCRdb processed the RT-PCR reads anew with MiXCR; each CDR3 protein has one entry. This table has under 850,000 distinct CDR3 sequences, approximately 17% appearing once. Sequencing was performed on PBMCs from blood, taken 5 days after vaccination. These receptors all stem from a man between 50 and 59 years old who received an inactivated influenza vaccine.

This clonotype was seen ten or more times. The chain recombines TRBV29-1 with TRBJ2-4; D gene unclear. Trimming left V 4 bases short and J 3 bases short, with 10 bases between. The CDR3 covers 13 residues. The germline V gene encodes CDR1 SQVTM and CDR2 ANQGSEA. The CDR3 region has the DNA TGCAGCGTTGTCGCCCCGAACAAAAACATTCAGTACTTC. Translating gives CSVVAPNKNIQYF.

In its sample, this clonotype was seen many times. CDR3 in amino acids: CASSLGGTGDGYTF. The CDR3 DNA reads TGCGCCAGCAGCTTGGGAGGGACAGGTGATGGCTACACCTTC. The chain links TRBV5-1 to TRBJ1-2; 8 bases agree with TRBD1. V lost 0 bases and J lost 6; bases outside the gene matches: 4. This CDR3 spans 14 amino acids. Per germline, CDR1 SGHRS and CDR2 YFSETQ.

This clonotype was counted only a few times. The rearrangement uses TRBV4-3 and TRBJ2-2; 7 positions agree with TRBD2. The V gene's germline CDR1 is LGHNA and CDR2 YSLEER. This CDR3 has 17 amino acids. The J segment lost 2 bases and the V segment lost 0 bases, leaving 6 bases of the junction unmatched. In nucleotides, the CDR3 is TGCGCCAGCAGCCAAGATTTCGCGGGAGACAACACCGGGGAGCTGTTTTTT. Its protein is CASSQDFAGDNTGELFF.

This clonotype was observed many times. V gene TRBV20-1 combines with J gene TRBJ2-2, with 9 bases aligning to TRBD2. CDR3 length: 15 amino acids. Germline V gene lookup returns CDR1 DFQATT and CDR2 SNEGSKA (reference sequence). CDR3 DNA sequence: TGCGCTTGGGGCGGGAGGGCCCTTGACACCGGGGAGCTGTTTTTT. This gives the protein CAWGGRALDTGELFF.

In this sample, this clonotype turned up many times. The chain uses TRBV10-3 and TRBJ2-7, with D perhaps matching TRBD2 (6 bases). Germline-derived CDR1 and CDR2 are ENHRY and SYGVKD. This CDR3 has 13 amino acids. Trimming left V 6 bases short and J 6 bases short, with 15 bases between. The CDR3 region is CAIRRGIIGEQYF. The DNA for the CDR3 is TGTGCCATCAGGCGGGGTATTATCGGCGAGCAGTACTTC.

V and J are TRBV20-1 and TRBJ2-2; 8 nucleotides align to TRBD2. The germline CDR1 and CDR2 sequences are DFQATT and SNEGSKA (reference sequence). The CDR3 loop spans 16 amino acids. V dropped 5 bases and J dropped 3; count of bases not matched to a gene: 11. CDR3 in DNA: TGCAGTGCTCCCGGGATAGCGGGGTCATACACCGGGGAGCTGTTTTTT. It translates to CSAPGIAGSYTGELFF.

The gene calls are TRBV5-1 and TRBJ2-3, with 9 bases aligning to TRBD1. Germline V lookup: CDR1 SGHRS, CDR2 YFSETQ. The CDR3 consists of 14 residues. Losses at the gene ends were 4 bases for V and 5 bases for J; bases not matched to a gene: 5. CDR3 DNA: TGCGCCAGCAGCGCAACAGGGGGCGGAGATACGCAGTATTTT. Its protein is CASSATGGGDTQYF.

This clonotype has just a few counts. The chain couples TRBV4-1 to TRBJ2-7; weak D call: TRBD1 (5 bases). Trimming shortened V by 2 bases and J by 2 bases, and 13 bases separated the two germline ends. CDR3 size: 15 residues. Germline V CDR1 and CDR2: MGHRA, YSYEKL. The CDR3: CASSQTETVTYEQYF. The CDR3, as DNA: TGCGCCAGCAGCCAAACCGAGACAGTCACCTACGAGCAGTACTTC.

V is TRBV7-2 and J is TRBJ2-7; 10 bases are shared with TRBD2. Germline V gene lookup returns CDR1 SGHTA and CDR2 FQGNSA. This CDR3 region has 15 residues. The V and J ends lost 3 bases and 7 bases, in that order; junction bases with no gene match: 9. The CDR3 loop reads CASSLSGGVMSEQYF. CDR3 in DNA: TGTGCCAGCAGCTTGAGCGGGGGGGTGATGAGTGAGCAGTACTTC.

This clonotype was observed many times. The rearrangement joins TRBV15 to TRBJ2-2; a weak D match, TRBD2 (7 bases). CDR3 length equals 17 residues. Germline values: CDR1 LNHNV, CDR2 YYDKDF (reference sequence). V gave up 5 bases and J gave up 0 bases, with 16 bases separating them. The CDR3 reads CATSSLGGGSNTGELFF. CDR3 sequence (DNA): TGTGCCACCAGCTCTCTTGGGGGGGGCTCGAACACCGGGGAGCTGTTTTTT.

This clonotype showed up just a few times. The J gene is TRBJ1-1, the V gene TRBV10-3; 7 nucleotides agree with TRBD1. CDR3 length equals 16 residues. After removal of 3 bases from V and 1 base from J, the junction contained 8 bases not matched to a gene. Germline CDR1 and CDR2: ENHRY and SYGVKD. The CDR3 region is CAISDKGAGRNTEAFF. The CDR3 bases are TGTGCCATCAGTGATAAGGGGGCCGGGCGGAACACTGAAGCTTTCTTT.

This clonotype was picked up many times. The chain couples TRBV12-3 or TRBV12-4 to TRBJ2-1; 9 bases are shared with TRBD2. The J segment lost 5 bases and the V segment lost 3 bases, leaving 5 bases of the junction unmatched. The CDR3 extends over 15 amino acids. Written as DNA, the CDR3 is TGTGCCAGCAGTTTGGCCAGCGGGAGGAACAATGAGCAGTTCTTC. Residues: CASSLASGRNNEQFF.

This sequence joins TRBV6-1 and TRBJ1-6, with 8 bases aligning to TRBD1. Germline V gene data show CDR1 as MNHNS and CDR2 as SASEGT. V was clipped by 6 bases and J by 7 bases; unmatched bases: 8. CDR3 length equals 15 residues. As DNA, the CDR3 is TGTGCCAGCAGGGCACGACAGGGGCAGAATTCACCCCTCCACTTT. Amino acid sequence: CASRARQGQNSPLHF.

This clonotype was counted a few times. The chain links TRBV12-3 or TRBV12-4 to TRBJ2-1; D gene uncertain. V lost 6 bases and J lost 10, with 10 bases in between. CDR3 length equals 11 residues. The DNA of the CDR3 is TGTGCCAGCAGGTCGGCCACCGAGCAGTTCTTC. Translated: CASRSATEQFF.

This clonotype has just a few counts. CDR3 bases: TGCGCCAGCAGCCCGGCCCCTAGCAGAGGAGATACGCAGTATTTT. Its protein product is CASSPAPSRGDTQYF. This chain links TRBV4-3 with TRBJ2-3; D is perhaps TRBD2 (5 bases). Trimming cost V 4 bases and J 5 bases, with 16 bases left between them. This CDR3 spans 15 amino acids. Germline V CDR1 and CDR2: LGHNA, YSLEER.

There are a few counts of this clonotype. The chain combines TRBV7-9 with TRBJ1-5; no reliable D call. The germline V gene encodes CDR1 SEHNR and CDR2 FQNEAQ (reference sequence). Trimming removed 2 bases at V and 0 bases at J, with 11 bases between. The CDR3 has 16 residues. CDR3 in DNA: TGTGCCAGCAGCTTATTTTCCGGCAATAGCAATCAGCCCCAGCATTTT. Its translation: CASSLFSGNSNQPQHF.

The J gene is TRBJ2-7, the V gene TRBV24-1; 10 bases align to TRBD1. From germline, CDR1 is KGHDR and CDR2 SFDVKD. V trimming: 4 bases; J trimming: 3 bases; junction bases outside the gene matches: 5. The CDR3 runs to 15 residues. The CDR3 spells CATSETGTGVYEQYF. In DNA, the CDR3 is TGTGCCACCAGTGAAACCGGGACAGGGGTCTACGAGCAGTACTTC.

This clonotype has more than one count but fewer than ten. J is TRBJ2-1 and V is TRBV4-3, with 11 bases that match TRBD2. This CDR3 has 16 residues. With 1 base clipped from V and 4 bases from J, the junction kept 3 bases outside the gene matches. From germline, CDR1 is LGHNA and CDR2 YSLEER. This chain's CDR3 is CASSQVWTSGYNEQFF. The CDR3 region has the DNA TGCGCCAGCAGCCAAGTCTGGACTAGCGGGTACAATGAGCAGTTCTTC.

This clonotype has only a few counts. CDR3 coding DNA: TGTGCCAGCAGCTTGGAACTTTATAATTCACCCCTCCACTTT. This encodes CASSLELYNSPLHF. V and J are TRBV7-6 and TRBJ1-6; no reliable D call. V gave up 3 bases and J gave up 4 bases, with 7 bases separating them. Germline V lookup: CDR1 SGHVS, CDR2 FNYEAQ. The CDR3 has 14 amino acids.

This clonotype was counted between two and nine times. The V and J genes are TRBV5-1 and TRBJ2-5; 9 nucleotides align to TRBD2. Losses at the gene ends were 1 base for V and 0 bases for J; bases not matched to a gene: 10. The CDR3 has 18 residues. CDR1 is SGHRS, CDR2 YFSETQ, per germline. Here the CDR3 reads CASSLWGGLAGYQETQYF. Here the CDR3 DNA reads TGCGCCAGCAGCTTGTGGGGCGGTCTAGCGGGATACCAAGAGACCCAGTACTTC.

CDR3 region: CASRRQGPSPQHF. CDR3 nucleotides: TGTGCCAGCAGAAGACAGGGCCCAAGTCCCCAGCATTTT. The V and J genes are TRBV28 and TRBJ1-5; 7 bases agree with TRBD1. The CDR3 covers 13 residues. J gave up 10 bases and V 6 bases, and 9 bases lay outside the gene matches. Looked up from germline, CDR1 is MDHEN and CDR2 is SYDVKM.